These T cell receptor beta chains were read from a single sample in a study of cytomegalovirus exposure and HLA in healthy donors. Repertoires were generated with immunoSEQ multiplex PCR, while TCRdb's copy carries only in-frame clones and drops some. The sample lists 150,000 to 200,000 clones, 88% occurring once. Sequencing was carried out using PBMCs. The receptors stem from a man aged 18-30 years in good health and CMV-seronegative. CDR3s include the opening cysteine and the closing phenylalanine or tryptophan. Fields, in order: D gene, clone size, J gene, V gene, CDR3 protein, CDR3 DNA. A D gene is named only where the DNA matches it firmly. Only some rows state a clone size, as once, few, many or a class for expanded clones.

- - TRBJ2-1 TRBV6-1 CATYSRYNEQFF TGTGCCACATACTCACGTTACAATGAGCAGTTCTTC
- once TRBJ1-1 TRBV2 CASSVRRNTEAFF TGTGCCAGCAGTGTCCGGAGGAACACTGAAGCTTTCTTT
- once TRBJ2-1 TRBV27 CASSWDSNYNEQFF TGTGCCAGCAGTTGGGACTCCAACTACAATGAGCAGTTCTTC
TRBD1 - TRBJ1-1 TRBV6-5 CASSYKTGALNTEAFF TGTGCCAGCAGTTACAAAACAGGGGCCTTGAACACTGAAGCTTTCTTT
TRBD1 once TRBJ1-2 TRBV28 CAITSTQGAYGYTF TGTGCCATCACGTCGACGCAGGGGGCCTATGGCTACACCTTC
- - TRBJ2-5 TRBV5-1 CASSWQFEETQYF TGCGCCAGCAGCTGGCAGTTTGAAGAGACCCAGTACTTC
TRBD2 - TRBJ2-3 TRBV28 CASSSGSSGDLTDTQYF TGTGCCAGCAGTTCGGGGTCTAGCGGGGATCTAACAGATACGCAGTATTTT
TRBD2 - TRBJ2-5 TRBV4-3 CASSQNPGLANQETQYF TGCGCCAGCAGCCAAAATCCGGGACTAGCGAACCAAGAGACCCAGTACTTC
TRBD1 - TRBJ1-1 TRBV19 CASNRGQGVAEAFF TGTGCCAGTAATCGGGGACAGGGGGTAGCTGAAGCTTTCTTT
- once TRBJ1-5 TRBV11-2 CASSILGPNQPQHF TGTGCCAGCAGCATACTAGGACCCAATCAGCCCCAGCATTTT
- - TRBJ1-2 TRBV14 CASSQGWGGRSYGYTF TGTGCCAGCAGCCAGGGGTGGGGCGGACGATCCTATGGCTACACCTTC
- few TRBJ1-5 TRBV27 CASSYQGGDQPQHF TGTGCCAGCAGCTACCAGGGTGGTGATCAGCCCCAGCATTTT
- - TRBJ2-7 TRBV28 CASSSSRRGPYYEQYF TGTGCCAGCAGCAGTAGCCGGAGAGGTCCTTACTACGAGCAGTACTTC
TRBD2 - TRBJ2-1 TRBV19 CASSPRSGRSSGNEQFF TGTGCCAGTAGCCCGAGAAGCGGGAGATCGTCCGGGAATGAGCAGTTCTTC
- few TRBJ2-5 TRBV20-1 CSAPIETQYF TGCAGTGCCCCTATCGAGACCCAGTACTTC
TRBD1 few TRBJ1-6 TRBV5-1 CASSAGTGVNSPLHF TGCGCCAGCAGCGCGGGGACAGGGGTTAATTCACCCCTCCACTTT
TRBD2 - TRBJ2-7 TRBV4-1 CASSQGVAGGAYEQYF TGCGCCAGCAGCCAAGGGGTAGCGGGAGGCGCCTACGAGCAGTACTTC
- - TRBJ2-3 TRBV11-1 CASSSSPDRRNTDTQYF TGTGCCAGCAGCTCCTCCCCTGACAGGAGAAACACAGATACGCAGTATTTT
TRBD1 - TRBJ1-1 TRBV6-1 CASRLKGQGSTEAFF TGTGCCAGCAGGCTTAAAGGACAGGGGAGTACTGAAGCTTTCTTT
- - TRBJ1-1 TRBV9 CASSPRDISEAFF TGTGCCAGCAGCCCTCGGGACATCTCAGAAGCTTTCTTT
- - TRBJ1-1 TRBV10-3 CAISDLGQNTEAFF TGTGCCATCAGTGACCTTGGACAGAACACTGAAGCTTTCTTT
- once TRBJ1-2 TRBV18 CASSPEGNQILYYGYTF TGTGCCAGCTCACCGGAGGGGAATCAAATCCTTTACTATGGCTACACCTTC
TRBD2 - TRBJ2-1 TRBV2 CASSRDYDSYNEQFF TGTGCCAGCAGTCGGGACTACGACTCCTACAATGAGCAGTTCTTC
TRBD1 - TRBJ1-2 TRBV5-1 CASSQGQTYGYTF TGCGCCAGCAGCCAGGGACAGACCTATGGCTACACCTTC
- - TRBJ2-5 TRBV14 CASSRSAFQETQYF TGTGCCAGCAGCCGCAGCGCGTTCCAAGAGACCCAGTACTTC
- few TRBJ1-2 TRBV28 CASSLTDYGYTF TGTGCCAGCAGTTTGACAGACTATGGCTACACCTTC
TRBD1 - TRBJ1-2 TRBV5-4 CASSLVGQGPYGYTF TGTGCCAGCAGCTTGGTGGGACAGGGTCCGTATGGCTACACCTTC
- - TRBJ2-2 TRBV5-1 CASSLAHRAATAGELFF TGCGCCAGCAGCTTGGCACATAGGGCGGCGACAGCCGGGGAGCTGTTTTTT
- - TRBJ1-6 TRBV5-1 CASSLDRTFNSPLHF TGCGCCAGCAGCTTGGACAGGACATTTAATTCACCCCTCCACTTT
TRBD1 few TRBJ1-1 TRBV18 CASSPRGLRNTEAFF TGTGCCAGCTCACCCAGGGGGCTCAGGAACACTGAAGCTTTCTTT
- once TRBJ2-3 TRBV27 CASSLSTRVSDTQYF TGTGCCAGCAGTTTAAGTACGAGGGTTTCTGATACGCAGTATTTT
TRBD2 - TRBJ2-7 TRBV27 CASSLSIRIGLARDEQYF TGTGCCAGCAGTTTATCGATAAGGATAGGACTAGCTCGCGACGAGCAGTACTTC
- - TRBJ1-1 TRBV7-9 CASSPTDTMNTEAFF TGTGCCAGCAGTCCGACGGACACCATGAACACTGAAGCTTTCTTT
TRBD1 once TRBJ1-1 TRBV30 CAWGTGDLNTEAFF TGTGCCTGGGGGACAGGGGATTTGAACACTGAAGCTTTCTTT
TRBD1 - TRBJ2-5 TRBV19 CASSPGQGSVETQYF TGTGCCAGTAGCCCGGGACAGGGCTCGGTTGAGACCCAGTACTTC
- once TRBJ2-1 TRBV7-2 CASSSLASSSYNEQFF TGTGCCAGCAGCTCTCTAGCAAGTAGCTCCTACAATGAGCAGTTCTTC
TRBD2 - TRBJ2-2 TRBV7-9 CASSPGTSVLGELFF TGTGCCAGCAGCCCCGGGACTAGCGTACTGGGGGAGCTGTTTTTT
TRBD1 - TRBJ1-5 TRBV18 CASSPTGTASNQPQHF TGTGCCAGCTCACCTACCGGGACAGCTAGCAATCAGCCCCAGCATTTT
- - TRBJ2-1 TRBV5-8 CASSVRSQFF TGTGCCAGCAGCGTGAGGTCGCAGTTCTTC
TRBD1 once TRBJ2-1 TRBV11-3 CASSSPGGRSYNEQFF TGTGCCAGCAGCTCTCCAGGGGGCAGATCCTACAATGAGCAGTTCTTC
- - TRBJ2-6 TRBV5-1 CASSLGQASGANVLTF TGCGCCAGCAGCTTGGGGCAGGCCTCTGGGGCCAACGTCCTGACTTTC
TRBD1 - TRBJ1-3 TRBV14 CASSQQTGALGNTIYF TGTGCCAGCAGCCAGCAGACAGGGGCTCTGGGAAACACCATATATTTT
- - TRBJ1-4 TRBV10-2 CASKVRSPGDEKLFF TGCGCCAGCAAGGTGCGGTCCCCGGGGGATGAAAAACTGTTTTTT
- - TRBJ1-1 TRBV4-1 CASSQVIALGAFF TGCGCCAGCAGCCAAGTAATCGCACTTGGAGCTTTCTTT
- - TRBJ2-1 TRBV6-6 CASSYGGGLSYNEQFF TGTGCCAGCAGTTACGGGGGGGGCCTCTCCTACAATGAGCAGTTCTTC
- - TRBJ1-1 TRBV2 CASRLTGLANTEAFF TGTGCCAGCAGACTTACAGGGTTGGCGAACACTGAAGCTTTCTTT
TRBD1 - TRBJ1-3 TRBV7-2 CASSDRQGSGNTIYF TGTGCCAGCAGCGACCGACAGGGCTCTGGAAACACCATATATTTT
- - TRBJ1-1 TRBV12-2 CASRLAGQAMNTEAFF TGTGCAAGTCGCTTAGCGGGACAGGCCATGAACACTGAAGCTTTCTTT
TRBD2 - TRBJ2-1 TRBV7-6 CASSLGIGTSDYNEQFF TGTGCCAGCAGCTTAGGAATTGGGACTAGCGATTACAATGAGCAGTTCTTC
- few TRBJ1-1 TRBV10-1 CASSLSGPATEAFF TGCGCCAGCAGTCTCTCAGGGCCGGCCACTGAAGCTTTCTTT
TRBD2 - TRBJ2-1 TRBV4-1 CASSRPTSGGGIENEQFF TGCGCCAGCAGCCGCCCGACTAGCGGGGGGGGGATAGAAAATGAGCAGTTCTTC
- - TRBJ2-3 TRBV2 CASSELGPTLITIYF TGTGCCAGCAGTGAATTGGGCCCAACCCTTATTACAATCTATTTT
- few TRBJ2-7 TRBV10-1 CASSGLGYEQYF TGCGCCAGCAGTGGACTCGGCTACGAGCAGTACTTC
TRBD2 - TRBJ2-5 TRBV28 CASSPGLAGGTQYF TGTGCCAGCAGTCCTGGACTAGCTGGGGGAACCCAGTACTTC